The source of this T cell receptor beta chain is a study of blood T cell repertoires in COVID-19. CDR1 is MNHEY and CDR2 is SVGAGI in the germline V gene. With 0 bases removed from V and 8 bases from J, the gap between germline ends came to 14 bases. The CDR3 sequence is 16 residues long. Clones were sequenced by immunoSEQ multiplex PCR, and TCRdb holds only the in-frame ones, with some missing. The sample has 410,000 or so clones, 89% seen once. The sequencing sample was made of peripheral blood. The chain has TRBV6-5 and TRBJ1-6, with D maybe TRBD1 (5 bases). The TCR originated in a woman aged 40 to 50 with COVID-19, enrolled during active disease. Written as DNA, the CDR3 is TGTGCCAGCAGTTACTCTATGGGGCTCTCGGATTCACCCCTCCACTTT. Translating it yields CASSYSMGLSDSPLHF.